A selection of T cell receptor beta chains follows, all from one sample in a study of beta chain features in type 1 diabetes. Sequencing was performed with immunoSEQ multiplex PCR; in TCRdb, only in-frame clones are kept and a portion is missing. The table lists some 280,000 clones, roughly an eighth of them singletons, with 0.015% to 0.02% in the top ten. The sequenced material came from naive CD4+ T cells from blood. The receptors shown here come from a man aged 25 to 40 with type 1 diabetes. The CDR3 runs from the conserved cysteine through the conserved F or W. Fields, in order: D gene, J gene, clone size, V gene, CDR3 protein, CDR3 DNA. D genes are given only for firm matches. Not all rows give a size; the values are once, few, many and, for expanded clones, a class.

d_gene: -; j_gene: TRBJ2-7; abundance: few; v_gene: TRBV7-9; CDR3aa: CASSLSSAEQYF; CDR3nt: TGTGCCAGCAGCTTAAGTTCTGCCGAGCAGTACTTC
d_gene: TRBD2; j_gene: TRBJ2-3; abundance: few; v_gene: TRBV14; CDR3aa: CASRLAGGSTDTQYF; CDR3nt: TGTGCCAGCAGACTAGCGGGAGGAAGCACAGATACGCAGTATTTT
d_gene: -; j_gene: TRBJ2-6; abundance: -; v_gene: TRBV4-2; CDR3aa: CASSRDGSGANVLTF; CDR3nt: TGTGCCAGCAGCCGAGACGGTTCTGGGGCCAACGTCCTGACTTTC
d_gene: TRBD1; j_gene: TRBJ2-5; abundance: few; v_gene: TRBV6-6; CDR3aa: CASRGQGGETQYF; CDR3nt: TGTGCCAGCAGGGGACAGGGCGGAGAGACCCAGTACTTC
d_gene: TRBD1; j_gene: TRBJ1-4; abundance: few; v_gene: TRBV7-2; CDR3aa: CASSYQGDGEKLFF; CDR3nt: TGTGCCAGCAGCTACCAGGGGGATGGTGAAAAACTGTTTTTT
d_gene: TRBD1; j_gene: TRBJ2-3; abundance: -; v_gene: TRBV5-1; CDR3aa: CASSFDMTGGHTDTQYF; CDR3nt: TGCGCCAGCAGCTTCGATATGACAGGGGGACACACAGATACGCAGTATTTT
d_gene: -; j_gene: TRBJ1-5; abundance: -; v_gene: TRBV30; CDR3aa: CAWSLTNSNQPQHF; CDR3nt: TGTGCCTGGAGTCTGACAAATAGCAATCAGCCCCAGCATTTT
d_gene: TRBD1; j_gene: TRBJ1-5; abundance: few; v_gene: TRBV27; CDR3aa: CASSLFPGGNQPQHF; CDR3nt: TGTGCCAGCAGTTTGTTTCCAGGGGGGAATCAGCCCCAGCATTTT
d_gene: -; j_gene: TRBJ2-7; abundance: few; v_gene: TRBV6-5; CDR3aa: CASRPGLTTYEQYF; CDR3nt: TGTGCCAGCAGGCCGGGACTTACTACCTACGAGCAGTACTTC
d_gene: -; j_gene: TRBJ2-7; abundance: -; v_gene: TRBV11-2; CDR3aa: CASSLTETVSYEQYF; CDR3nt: TGTGCCAGCAGCCTAACCGAGACAGTCTCCTACGAGCAGTACTTC
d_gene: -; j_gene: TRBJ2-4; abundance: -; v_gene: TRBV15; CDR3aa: CATSRDFLAKNIQYF; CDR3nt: TGTGCCACCAGCAGAGATTTTCTAGCCAAAAACATTCAGTACTTC
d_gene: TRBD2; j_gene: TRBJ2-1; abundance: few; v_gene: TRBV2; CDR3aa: CASRPGLAGAGDEQFF; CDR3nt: TGTGCCAGCAGACCGGGACTAGCGGGAGCGGGGGATGAGCAGTTCTTC
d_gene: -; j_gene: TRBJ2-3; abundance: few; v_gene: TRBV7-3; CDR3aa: CASSLSSPTDTQYF; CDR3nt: TGTGCCAGCAGCTTATCTAGCCCCACAGATACGCAGTATTTT
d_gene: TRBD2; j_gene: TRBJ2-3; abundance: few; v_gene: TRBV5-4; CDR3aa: CASSSAGTTDTQYF; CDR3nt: TGTGCCAGCAGCTCAGCGGGAACCACAGATACGCAGTATTTT
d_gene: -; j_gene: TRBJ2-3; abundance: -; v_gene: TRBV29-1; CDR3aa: CSGRRDSSTDTQYF; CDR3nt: TGCAGCGGCAGAAGGGACTCTAGCACAGATACGCAGTATTTT
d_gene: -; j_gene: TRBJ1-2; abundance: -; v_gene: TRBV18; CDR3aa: CASSPPEGVYGYTF; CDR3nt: TGTGCCAGCTCACCACCGGAGGGAGTCTATGGCTACACCTTC
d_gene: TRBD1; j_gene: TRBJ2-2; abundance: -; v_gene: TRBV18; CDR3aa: CASSPPSGQAVGELFF; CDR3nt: TGTGCCAGCTCACCACCTTCGGGACAGGCGGTCGGGGAGCTGTTTTTT
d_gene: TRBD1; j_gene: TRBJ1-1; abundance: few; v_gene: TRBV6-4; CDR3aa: CASRPGGLDTEAFF; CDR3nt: TGTGCCAGCAGGCCAGGGGGCTTAGACACTGAAGCTTTCTTT
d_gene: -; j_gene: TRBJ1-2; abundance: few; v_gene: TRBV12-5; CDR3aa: CASGLVIKGGYTF; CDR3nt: TGTGCTAGTGGTTTGGTAATCAAGGGGGGCTACACCTTC
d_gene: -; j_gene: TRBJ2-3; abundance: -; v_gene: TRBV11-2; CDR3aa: CASSPPYDTQYF; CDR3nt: TGTGCCAGCAGCCCTCCCTATGATACGCAGTATTTT
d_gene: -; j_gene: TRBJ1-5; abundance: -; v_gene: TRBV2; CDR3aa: CASRRTAVSNQPQHF; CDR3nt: TGTGCCAGCAGAAGAACAGCCGTTAGCAATCAGCCCCAGCATTTT
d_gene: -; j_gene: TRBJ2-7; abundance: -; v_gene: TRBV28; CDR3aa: CASSPRRRPGEQYF; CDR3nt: TGTGCCAGCAGTCCCCGACGCCGGCCGGGAGAGCAGTACTTC
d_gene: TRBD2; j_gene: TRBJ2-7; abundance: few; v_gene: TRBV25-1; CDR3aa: CASGSGIEQYF; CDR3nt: TGTGCCTCGGGTAGCGGGATCGAGCAGTACTTC
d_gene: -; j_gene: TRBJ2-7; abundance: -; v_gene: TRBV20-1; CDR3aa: CSASPGYEQYF; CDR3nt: TGCAGTGCCAGCCCGGGATACGAGCAGTACTTC
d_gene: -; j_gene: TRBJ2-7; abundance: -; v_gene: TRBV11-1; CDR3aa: CASSLQINYEQYF; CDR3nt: TGTGCCAGCAGCTTACAGATCAACTACGAGCAGTACTTC
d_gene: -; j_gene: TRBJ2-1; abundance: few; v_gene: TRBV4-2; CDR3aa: CASSQAASTNNEQFF; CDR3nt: TGTGCCAGCAGCCAAGCGGCCTCCACTAACAATGAGCAGTTCTTC
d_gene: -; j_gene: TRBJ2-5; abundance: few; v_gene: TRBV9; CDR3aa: CASKGSGEETQYF; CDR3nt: TGTGCCAGCAAAGGTAGCGGAGAAGAGACCCAGTACTTC
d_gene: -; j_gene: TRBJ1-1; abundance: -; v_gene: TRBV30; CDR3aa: CAWSTHMNTEAFF; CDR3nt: TGTGCCTGGAGTACTCATATGAACACTGAAGCTTTCTTT
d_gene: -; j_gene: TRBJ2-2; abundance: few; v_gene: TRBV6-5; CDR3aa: CASSYRGKELFF; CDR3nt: TGTGCCAGCAGTTATCGCGGGAAGGAGCTGTTTTTT
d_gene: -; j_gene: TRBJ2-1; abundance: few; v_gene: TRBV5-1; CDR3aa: CASSLAVANEQFF; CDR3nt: TGCGCCAGCAGCTTGGCCGTGGCCAATGAGCAGTTCTTC
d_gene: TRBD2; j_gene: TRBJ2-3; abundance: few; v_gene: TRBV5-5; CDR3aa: CASTLAGVGDTQYF; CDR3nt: TGTGCCAGCACCCTAGCGGGAGTAGGAGATACGCAGTATTTT
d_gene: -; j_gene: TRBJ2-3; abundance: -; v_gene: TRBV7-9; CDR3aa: CASSISTDTQYF; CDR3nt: TGTGCCAGCAGCATATCCACAGATACGCAGTATTTT
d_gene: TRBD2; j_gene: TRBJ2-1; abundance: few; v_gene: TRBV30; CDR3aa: CAWTGASGLNEQFF; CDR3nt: TGTGCCTGGACAGGAGCTAGCGGTTTGAATGAGCAGTTCTTC
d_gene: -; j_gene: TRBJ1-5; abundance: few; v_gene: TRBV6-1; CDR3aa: CASSDSYQPQHF; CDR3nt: TGTGCCAGCAGTGACTCTTATCAGCCCCAGCATTTT
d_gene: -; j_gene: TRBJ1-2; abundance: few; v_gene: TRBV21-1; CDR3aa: CASSNNRSLSVTF; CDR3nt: TGTGCCAGCAGCAATAACAGGAGCTTAAGTGTCACCTTC
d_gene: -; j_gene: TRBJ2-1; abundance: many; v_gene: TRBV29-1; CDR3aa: CSVMADYLEEQFF; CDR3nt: TGCAGCGTTATGGCAGACTACCTCGAGGAGCAGTTCTTC
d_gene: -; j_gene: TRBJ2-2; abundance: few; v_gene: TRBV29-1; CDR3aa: CSVLRPVQHSNTGELFF; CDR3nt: TGCAGCGTTCTTAGGCCAGTACAGCATTCGAACACCGGGGAGCTGTTTTTT
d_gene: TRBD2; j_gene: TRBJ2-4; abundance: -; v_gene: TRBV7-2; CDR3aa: CASSFSGGLAKNIQYF; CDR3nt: TGTGCCAGCAGCTTTAGCGGGGGCCTAGCCAAAAACATTCAGTACTTC
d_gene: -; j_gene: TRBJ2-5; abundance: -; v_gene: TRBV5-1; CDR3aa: CASSLRGGEETQYF; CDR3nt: TGCGCCAGCAGCTTGAGAGGGGGGGAAGAGACCCAGTACTTC
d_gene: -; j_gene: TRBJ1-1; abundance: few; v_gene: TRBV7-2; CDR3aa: CASSLGGGGAEAFF; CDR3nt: TGTGCCAGCAGCTTAGGGGGAGGAGGAGCTGAAGCTTTCTTT
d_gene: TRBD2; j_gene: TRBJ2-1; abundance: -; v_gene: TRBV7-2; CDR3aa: CASSPSSGGYNEQFF; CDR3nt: TGTGCCAGCAGCCCTTCTAGCGGGGGATACAATGAGCAGTTCTTC
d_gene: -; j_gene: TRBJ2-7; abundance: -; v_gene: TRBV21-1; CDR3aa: CASTHRGRIHEQYF; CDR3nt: TGTGCCAGCACCCACAGGGGGCGCATCCACGAGCAGTACTTC
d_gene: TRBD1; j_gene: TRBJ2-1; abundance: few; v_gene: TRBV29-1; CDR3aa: CSVLKQGYNEQFF; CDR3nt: TGCAGCGTTCTCAAACAGGGGTACAATGAGCAGTTCTTC
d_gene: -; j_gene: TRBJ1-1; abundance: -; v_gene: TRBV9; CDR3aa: CASSVIGAGVDEAFF; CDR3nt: TGTGCCAGCAGCGTAATCGGTGCAGGCGTTGATGAAGCTTTCTTT
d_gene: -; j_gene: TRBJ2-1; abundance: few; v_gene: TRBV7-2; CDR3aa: CASSLSRRGSYNEQFF; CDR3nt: TGTGCCAGCAGCTTAAGTCGCAGGGGCTCCTACAATGAGCAGTTCTTC
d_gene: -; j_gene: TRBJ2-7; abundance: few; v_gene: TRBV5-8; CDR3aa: CASSLWSTRMHYEQYF; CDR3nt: TGTGCCAGCAGCTTGTGGAGCACCCGAATGCACTACGAGCAGTACTTC
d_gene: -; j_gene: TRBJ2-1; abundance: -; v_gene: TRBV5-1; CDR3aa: CASSLDGEQFF; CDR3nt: TGCGCCAGCAGCTTGGACGGGGAGCAGTTCTTC
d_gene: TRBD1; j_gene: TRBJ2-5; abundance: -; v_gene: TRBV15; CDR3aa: CATSARGTGPLETQYF; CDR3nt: TGTGCCACCAGCGCTCGGGGGACAGGGCCTTTAGAGACCCAGTACTTC
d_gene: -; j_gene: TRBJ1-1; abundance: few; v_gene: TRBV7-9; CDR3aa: CASSSNRVAEAFF; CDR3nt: TGTGCCAGCAGCTCGAACAGGGTTGCTGAAGCTTTCTTT
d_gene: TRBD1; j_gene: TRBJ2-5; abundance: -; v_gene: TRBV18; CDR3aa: CASSPVEGATETQYF; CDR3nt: TGTGCCAGCTCCCCTGTTGAGGGGGCAACGGAGACCCAGTACTTC